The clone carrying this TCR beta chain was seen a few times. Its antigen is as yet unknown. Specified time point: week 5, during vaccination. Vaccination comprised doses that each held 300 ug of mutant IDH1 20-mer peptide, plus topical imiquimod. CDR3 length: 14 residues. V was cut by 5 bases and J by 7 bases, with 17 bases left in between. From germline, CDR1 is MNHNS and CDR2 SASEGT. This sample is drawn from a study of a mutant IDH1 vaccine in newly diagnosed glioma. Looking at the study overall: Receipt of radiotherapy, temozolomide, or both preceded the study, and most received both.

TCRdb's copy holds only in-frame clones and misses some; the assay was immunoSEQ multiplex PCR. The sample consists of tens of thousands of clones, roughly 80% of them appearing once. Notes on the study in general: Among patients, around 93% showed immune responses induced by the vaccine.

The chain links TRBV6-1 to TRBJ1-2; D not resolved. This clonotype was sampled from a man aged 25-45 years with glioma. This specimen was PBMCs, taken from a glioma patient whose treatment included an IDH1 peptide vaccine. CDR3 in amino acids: CASSINWSSSGYTF. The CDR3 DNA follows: TGTGCCAGCAGTATCAACTGGTCTTCCTCTGGCTACACCTTC.